This TCR beta chain was retrieved from a study of blood T cell repertoires in COVID-19. Study context: Samples representing acute and convalescent COVID-19 were sourced from the United States, Italy and Spain.

Profiled with immunoSEQ multiplex PCR; TCRdb holds only in-frame clones, not every one. The table records about 330,000 clones, around four fifths of them present only once. Germline CDR1 reads MNHEY; CDR2 reads SVGEGT. CDR3 size: 16 residues. V dropped 6 bases and J dropped 4; count of bases not matched to a gene: 9. This chain joins TRBV6-2 or TRBV6-3 and TRBJ2-1; 10 bases agree with TRBD1. The source material was peripheral blood. This receptor was obtained from a woman aged 45-59 years with acute or convalescent COVID-19. CDR3 amino acids: CASSGTGTGVYNEQFF. Here the CDR3 DNA reads TGTGCCAGCAGCGGGACCGGGACAGGGGTTTACAATGAGCAGTTCTTC.